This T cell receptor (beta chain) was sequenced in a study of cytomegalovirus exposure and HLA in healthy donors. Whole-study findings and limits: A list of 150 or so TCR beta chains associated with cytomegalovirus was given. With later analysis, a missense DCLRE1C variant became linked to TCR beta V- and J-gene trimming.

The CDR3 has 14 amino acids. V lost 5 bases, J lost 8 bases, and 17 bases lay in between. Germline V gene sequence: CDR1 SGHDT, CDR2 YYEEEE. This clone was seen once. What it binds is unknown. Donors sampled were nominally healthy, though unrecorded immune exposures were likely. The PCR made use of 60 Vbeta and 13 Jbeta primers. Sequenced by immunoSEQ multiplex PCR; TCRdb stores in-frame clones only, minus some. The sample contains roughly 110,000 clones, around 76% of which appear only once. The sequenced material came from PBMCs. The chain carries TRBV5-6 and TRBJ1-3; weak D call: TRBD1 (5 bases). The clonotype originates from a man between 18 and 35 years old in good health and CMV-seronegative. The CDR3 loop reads CASRGWGRVDTIYF. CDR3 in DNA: TGTGCCAGCAGGGGCTGGGGCAGGGTGGACACCATATATTTT.